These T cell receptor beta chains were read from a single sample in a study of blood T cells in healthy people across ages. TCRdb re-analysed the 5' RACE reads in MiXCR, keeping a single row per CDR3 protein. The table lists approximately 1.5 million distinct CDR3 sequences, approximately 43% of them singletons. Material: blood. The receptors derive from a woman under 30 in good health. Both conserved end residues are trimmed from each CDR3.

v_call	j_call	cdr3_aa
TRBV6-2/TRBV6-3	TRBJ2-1	ASSNGLAGGQGEQF
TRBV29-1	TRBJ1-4	SVPGGEKLF
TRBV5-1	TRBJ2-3	ASSLVGQRSDTQY
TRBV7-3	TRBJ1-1	ASSPTRGPNTEAF
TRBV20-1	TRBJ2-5	SATRTSGGRGGQY
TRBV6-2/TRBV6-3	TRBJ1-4	ASSPQEKREKLF
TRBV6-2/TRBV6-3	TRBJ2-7	ASNVGDLLEQY
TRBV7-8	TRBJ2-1	ASSLVGAGTVANEQF
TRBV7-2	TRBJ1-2	ASSIITDNPDGYT
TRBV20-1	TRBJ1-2	RARRGPRSGYT
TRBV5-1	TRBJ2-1	ASSFGTGEDEQF
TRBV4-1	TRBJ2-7	ASSQGPDRLFSEQY
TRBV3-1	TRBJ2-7	ASSYLAGGAYEQY
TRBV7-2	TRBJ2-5	ASSLGLAGRVETQY
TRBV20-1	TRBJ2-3	SARPSTSTDTQY
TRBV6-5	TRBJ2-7	ASSSDRGHKQY
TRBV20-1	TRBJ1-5	SAYKGGDQPQH
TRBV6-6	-	ASSYSWQGADEQY
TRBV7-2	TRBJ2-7	ASSLPGLTYEQY
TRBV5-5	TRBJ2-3	ASSFEEGYRSTDTQY
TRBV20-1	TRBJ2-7	SAQSGAGGPYEQY
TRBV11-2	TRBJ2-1	ASSQTRLAENYNEQF
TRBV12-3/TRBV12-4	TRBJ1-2	ASTLGLADGYT
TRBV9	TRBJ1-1	ASSVGRTGLRGGAF
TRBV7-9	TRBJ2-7	ASSSSIIPNNEQY
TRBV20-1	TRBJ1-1	SAPLANTEAF
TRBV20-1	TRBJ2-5	SARGWGLAGVGEQY
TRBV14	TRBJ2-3	ASSPRTGGPLDTQY
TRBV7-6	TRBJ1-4	ASSPSRYLNEKLF
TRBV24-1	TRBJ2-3	ATSPSGGPFGTDTQY
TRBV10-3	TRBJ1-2	AVSERVDYGYT
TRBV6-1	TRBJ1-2	ASGTGTNYGYT
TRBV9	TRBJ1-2	ASSAGGQAYGYT
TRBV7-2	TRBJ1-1	ASRTYGEGKAEAF
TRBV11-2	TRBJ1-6	ASSPGLLNSPLH
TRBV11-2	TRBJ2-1	ASSLVGLAGEEQF
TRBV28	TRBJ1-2	ASSLQGTGDYGYT
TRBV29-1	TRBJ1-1	SVAGTVNTEAF
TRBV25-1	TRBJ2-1	ASSESGKYNEQF
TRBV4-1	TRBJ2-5	ASSPFLPSTQY
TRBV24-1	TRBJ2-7	ATSDRTSGDTYEQY
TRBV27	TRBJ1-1	ASLSTPGNTEAF
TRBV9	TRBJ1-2	ASSPPLDRDGYT
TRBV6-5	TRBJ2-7	ASSYSQGAGYEQY
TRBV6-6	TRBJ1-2	ASRKTGRKVVRGYT
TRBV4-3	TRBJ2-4	ASSQAHPGPRSNSLAKNIQY
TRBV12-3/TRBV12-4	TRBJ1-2	ASSPAGLGYT
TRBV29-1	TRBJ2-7	SVEAVVGNEQY
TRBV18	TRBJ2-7	ASSPSVWDRPYNFSYEQY
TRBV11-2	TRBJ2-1	ASTHGLAKDEQF
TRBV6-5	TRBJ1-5	ASRAGHYSNQPQH
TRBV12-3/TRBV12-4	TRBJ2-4	ASSLQGEGIQY
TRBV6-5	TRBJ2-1	ASRGRYSYNEQF
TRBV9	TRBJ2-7	ASSVMEGYEQY